This T cell receptor beta chain was recovered during a study of cytomegalovirus exposure and HLA in healthy donors. Between the trimmed V and J ends, which lost 3 bases and 4 bases, there was a span of 7 bases. CDR3 size: 12 residues. Germline CDR1 reads LGHNT; CDR2 reads FRNRAP. Overall study results and limits: Researchers reported in a later analysis that a missense DCLRE1C variant was tied to TCR beta V- and J-gene trimming.

Amplification used 60 Vbeta primers and 13 Jbeta primers. Assay used: immunoSEQ multiplex PCR; TCRdb lists only in-frame clones, some missing. Of 150,000 to 200,000 clones in the sample, roughly three quarters are singletons; the top ten hold about 1.4%. Worth noting for this clone: Its matching antigen is unknown.

The sequencing input was PBMCs. The J gene is TRBJ2-7, the V gene TRBV12-5; D not certain. The origin of this receptor is a woman aged 45-59 years in good health and CMV-seronegative. CDR3 in DNA: TGTGCTAGTGGTTTCGGGTCATACGAGCAGTACTTC. Its translation is CASGFGSYEQYF.